The 32 T cell receptor beta chains presented below share a single source sample, sequenced in a study of blood T cell repertoires in COVID-19. Assay: immunoSEQ multiplex PCR; the TCRdb copy retains only in-frame clones and omits some. Of some 380,000 clones listed, nearly 90% are singletons. Sequencing was performed on PBMCs or T cells enriched from blood (not recorded which). The receptors originated from a woman aged 40 to 50 with acute COVID-19.

Comment on this clone: Other DNA sequences in this specimen translate into the identical CDR3. J is TRBJ1-6 and V is TRBV3-1 (or the pseudogene TRBV3-2); 7 bases fit TRBD1. The CDR3 contains 14 residues. The trim removed 4 bases at V and 5 bases at J, leaving 2 bases unmatched. Germline loops: CDR1 LGHDT, CDR2 YNNKEL (reference sequence). The CDR3 sequence is CASSPGQDNSPLHF. The CDR3 DNA reads as TGTGCCAGCAGCCCCGGACAGGATAATTCACCCCTCCACTTT.

The V call is TRBV21-1, the J call TRBJ2-7; no DNA check was done on the table's D call, TRBD1. TRBV21-1 is a pseudogene segment. The CDR3 loop spans 14 amino acids. This CDR3 reads CASSTRQESYEQYF. CDR3 DNA: TGTGCCAGCAGCACAAGACAGGAGTCCTACGAGCAGTACTTC.

V gene TRBV11-2 combines with J gene TRBJ2-1; no definite D call. Germline CDR1 SGHAT, CDR2 FQNNGV. V was trimmed by 6 bases and J by 9 bases, leaving 9 bases between them. CDR3 length: 11 residues. CDR3 residues: CASSLGPEQFF. The CDR3 DNA reads TGTGCCAGCAGTCTAGGCCCTGAGCAGTTCTTC.

Notes on this clone: Other DNA sequences in this specimen translate into the identical CDR3. The chain links TRBV29-1 to TRBJ2-5, with TRBD1 matching 9 bases. The junction had 4 bases not matched to a gene; V was cut back by 3 bases and J by 5 bases. Germline V CDR1 and CDR2: SQVTM, ANQGSEA. The CDR3 is 13 residues long. CDR3 DNA sequence: TGCAGCGTTGATGGACAGGGGAGGGAGACCCAGTACTTC. Encoded protein: CSVDGQGRETQYF.

The rearrangement uses TRBV19 and TRBJ1-2; the match to TRBD1 covers 9 bases. V gave up 0 bases and J gave up 2 bases; unmatched junction bases: 1. There are 15 residues in the CDR3. The germline CDR1 and CDR2 sequences are LNHDA and SQIVND (reference sequence). The CDR3 DNA sequence: TGTGCCAGTAGTATAGAGGGACAGGGAAACTATGGCTACACCTTC. The encoded protein is CASSIEGQGNYGYTF.

This clone was seen a few times. V gene TRBV10-1 combines with J gene TRBJ1-5, with TRBD1 matching over 10 bases. This CDR3 is built from 22 residues. After removal of 8 bases from V and 6 bases from J, the junction contained 31 bases not matched to a gene. CDR1 and CDR2 from the germline V gene are WNHNN and SYGVQD (reference sequence). The CDR3 region has the DNA TGCGCCAGCTTTAGTATTGGATTTAATCATGGGGACAGGGGACACCCCTTTCAGCCCCAGCATTTT. Protein: CASFSIGFNHGDRGHPFQPQHF.

CDR3 in amino acids: CASSLGGTDTQYF. The DNA for the CDR3 is TGTGCCAGCAGTTTGGGGGGTACAGATACGCAGTATTTT. The chain employs TRBV28 and TRBJ2-3; TRBD2 is a possible D gene (6 bases). Per germline, CDR1 MDHEN and CDR2 SYDVKM. The CDR3 totals 13 residues. Trimming shortened V by 3 bases and J by 3 bases, and 7 bases separated the two germline ends.

This clone was recorded only once. The chain joins TRBV5-4 to TRBJ1-1; no clear D gene. Germline lookup yields CDR1 SGHNT and CDR2 YYREEE (reference sequence). The CDR3 spans 16 residues. Trimming cost V 6 bases and J 0 bases, with 18 bases left between them. The chain's CDR3 is CASNPRGRTLNTEAFF. CDR3 DNA: TGTGCCAGCAACCCCCGCGGGCGCACTTTGAACACTGAAGCTTTCTTT.

The chain carries TRBV3-1 (or the pseudogene TRBV3-2) and TRBJ2-3, with TRBD1 matching over 8 bases. This CDR3 is 16 amino acids long. V shed 1 base, J shed 2 bases, and the junction held 5 bases outside the gene matches. Germline CDR1 reads LGHDT; CDR2 reads YNNKEL (reference sequence). In DNA, the CDR3 is TGTGCCAGCAGCCAAGGCGCAGGGGGCATCACAGATACGCAGTATTTT. The encoded protein is CASSQGAGGITDTQYF.

V and J are TRBV10-3 and TRBJ1-5, with D perhaps TRBD1 (5 bases). The CDR3 has 13 residues. Trimming left V 1 base short and J 6 bases short, with 7 bases between. CDR1 is ENHRY, CDR2 SYGVKD, per germline. DNA of the CDR3: TGTGCCATCAGTGAGTTTAGGGGTCAGCCCCAGCATTTT. It translates to CAISEFRGQPQHF.

The chain uses TRBV7-9 and TRBJ2-1; no clear D. Germline V gives CDR1 SEHNR, CDR2 FQNEAQ (reference sequence). Trimming cost V 5 bases and J 5 bases, with 7 bases left between them. CDR3 length: 12 residues. The DNA of the CDR3 is TGTGCCAGCAGCGCGGAAAACAATGAGCAGTTCTTC. Its protein product is CASSAENNEQFF.

The chain carries TRBV5-1 and TRBJ2-1, with 11 positions matching TRBD2. In germline, CDR1 is SGHRS, CDR2 YFSETQ. V gave up 2 bases and J gave up 7 bases; unmatched junction bases: 8. This CDR3 comprises 16 residues. The CDR3 DNA sequence: TGCGCCAGCAGCTTCTCTAGCGGGGGGTTGGTGAATGAGCAGTTCTTC. Its protein product is CASSFSSGGLVNEQFF.

This clone was detected once. The gene calls are TRBV29-1 and TRBJ1-1, with D tentatively TRBD1 (5 bases). Germline V gene lookup returns CDR1 SQVTM and CDR2 ANQGSEA. V was clipped by 4 bases and J by 1 base, with 10 bases between them. The CDR3 covers 13 residues. This chain's CDR3 is CSVVRQTNTEAFF. The CDR3 DNA sequence: TGCAGCGTTGTGAGACAGACGAACACTGAAGCTTTCTTT.

The chain combines TRBV27 with TRBJ1-2; 7 nucleotides align to TRBD1. This CDR3 spans 16 amino acids. Trimming cost V 8 bases and J 1 base; bases outside gene matches: 13. In germline, CDR1 is MNHEY, CDR2 SMNVEV (reference sequence). The CDR3 DNA follows: TGTGCCAGCTCTAAGCTTAAACAGGGGATTAACTATGGCTACACCTTC. Amino acids: CASSKLKQGINYGYTF.

The rearrangement joins TRBV2 to TRBJ2-1; 11 positions match TRBD2. CDR3 length: 15 amino acids. Germline V gene data show CDR1 as SNHLY and CDR2 as FYNNEI. V shed 7 bases, J shed 4 bases, and the junction held 6 bases outside the gene matches. CDR3 in amino acids: CASITGTSGYNEQFF. For the CDR3, the DNA is TGTGCCAGCATAACCGGGACTAGCGGTTACAATGAGCAGTTCTTC.

This chain connects TRBV20-1 to TRBJ1-2; D call uncertain. The CDR3 sequence is 12 residues long. Per germline, CDR1 DFQATT and CDR2 SNEGSKA (reference sequence). The V gene lost 3 bases and the J gene lost 3 bases, with 8 bases spanning the gap. The CDR3 reads CSASRQDYGYTF. CDR3 DNA: TGCAGTGCTAGTAGGCAGGACTATGGCTACACCTTC.

The CDR3, as DNA: TGTGCCAGCAGCGTCGACAGGGATCAGCCCCAGCATTTT. This gives the protein CASSVDRDQPQHF. The chain has TRBV6-5 and TRBJ1-5; 7 nucleotides align to TRBD1. Germline-derived CDR1 and CDR2 are MNHEY and SVGAGI. The CDR3 contains 13 residues. V trimming: 6 bases; J trimming: 5 bases; junction bases outside the gene matches: 4.

This chain uses TRBV6-5 with TRBJ2-7; 9 bases match TRBD2. Germline CDR1 reads MNHEY; CDR2 reads SVGAGI. The J segment lost 3 bases and the V segment lost 0 bases, leaving 3 bases of the junction unmatched. The CDR3 is made up of 15 amino acids. Here the CDR3 DNA reads TGTGCCAGCAGTTACTCGCGGGGGGGATTCTACGAGCAGTACTTC. Translated: CASSYSRGGFYEQYF.

V usage is TRBV6-5 and J usage is TRBJ2-3; D is ambiguous. CDR1 MNHEY and CDR2 SVGAGI come from the germline V gene. V was cut by 0 bases and J by 0 bases, with 10 bases left in between. The CDR3 covers 16 residues. The DNA for the CDR3 is TGTGCCAGCAGTTACTCGTCCGCCCGGAGCACAGATACGCAGTATTTT. Its protein is CASSYSSARSTDTQYF.

This clone showed up just once. V gene TRBV6-1 combines with J gene TRBJ1-5; D remains unclear. From germline, CDR1 is MNHNS and CDR2 SASEGT. Trimming took off 2 bases at V and 5 bases at J, with 16 bases between the two ends. The CDR3 has 16 amino acids. The CDR3 DNA follows: TGTGCCAGCAGTGAACTAGCCAGAATGGGAGATCAGCCCCAGCATTTT. Its translation: CASSELARMGDQPQHF.

This rearrangement joins TRBV6-5 to TRBJ2-5, with 11 bases identical to TRBD1. The CDR3 is made up of 15 amino acids. Per germline, CDR1 MNHEY and CDR2 SVGAGI. V trimming: 6 bases; J trimming: 5 bases; junction bases outside the gene matches: 8. CDR3 nucleotides: TGTGCCAGCAGCCCCCACCGGGACAGGGGGGAGACCCAGTACTTC. Translation gives CASSPHRDRGETQYF.

The chain combines TRBV27 with TRBJ1-5, with D perhaps matching TRBD1 (5 bases). The CDR3 length is 13 residues. Trimming pared 2 bases from V and 7 bases from J, leaving 9 bases between. CDR1 is MNHEY and CDR2 is SMNVEV in the germline V gene (reference sequence). The CDR3, as DNA: TGTGCCAGCAGTTTACGCGGGGGACAGCCCCAGCATTTT. Protein product: CASSLRGGQPQHF.

CDR3 in DNA: TGTGCCAGCAGCTTAGCGTCAGGGGCGCGTAACACCATATATTTT. This translates into CASSLASGARNTIYF. The chain has TRBV7-9 and TRBJ1-3; TRBD1 is a possible D gene (6 bases). V was pared by 0 bases and J by 7 bases, with 13 bases between. The CDR3 contains 15 residues. Per germline, CDR1 SEHNR and CDR2 FQNEAQ (reference sequence).

The V call is TRBV7-9, the J call TRBJ1-5, with D possibly being TRBD1 (5 bases). This CDR3 comprises 14 residues. Trimming removed 5 bases at V and 4 bases at J, with 12 bases between. Germline V CDR1 and CDR2: SEHNR, FQNEAQ (reference sequence). CDR3 sequence (DNA): TGTGCCAGCAGCCGGGGACTCGGTAATCAGCCCCAGCATTTT. Encoded protein: CASSRGLGNQPQHF.

This sequence joins TRBV27 and TRBJ2-3; 9 nucleotides line up with TRBD2. Germline V gene data show CDR1 as MNHEY and CDR2 as SMNVEV (reference sequence). This CDR3 is 15 amino acids long. V was pared by 4 bases and J by 1 base, with 3 bases of the junction left unmatched. The CDR3 DNA is TGTGCCAGCAGTTACGAGCGGGGGGGCACAGATACGCAGTATTTT. Protein product: CASSYERGGTDTQYF.

This sequence joins TRBV21-1 and TRBJ1-5; TRBD1 was called by the table and not checked on the DNA. TRBV21-1 is labeled a pseudogene. CDR3 length: 17 amino acids. Here the CDR3 reads CASSSLCGRVSNQPQHF. DNA for the CDR3: TGTGCCAGCAGCTCCCTCTGCGGCAGGGTTAGCAATCAGCCCCAGCATTTT.

This clone has only a few counts. The J gene is TRBJ1-6, the V gene TRBV9; the D gene is possibly TRBD1 (6 bases). The V gene lost 6 bases and the J gene lost 2 bases, with 12 bases spanning the gap. The CDR3 length is 15 residues. The V gene's germline CDR1 is SGDLS and CDR2 YYNGEE. The CDR3 spells CASTAGGAYNSPLHF. The CDR3 DNA reads as TGTGCCAGCACCGCGGGGGGCGCCTATAATTCACCCCTCCACTTT.

This sequence joins TRBV7-9 and TRBJ1-1, with D hard to call. CDR3 length equals 13 residues. V lost 4 bases and J lost 6, with 12 bases in between. CDR1 and CDR2 (germline): SEHNR, FQNEAQ (reference sequence). The CDR3 nucleotides read TGTGCCAGCAGCTCTCTTGTTGGAGCTGAAGCTTTCTTT. Its protein is CASSSLVGAEAFF. The variable domain in full, completed from reference TRBV7-9 and TRBJ1-1, reads DTGVSQNPRHKITKRGQNVTFRCDPISEHNRLYWYRQTLGQGPEFLTYFQNEAQLEKSRLLSDRFSAERPKGSFSTLEIQRTEQGDSAMYLCASSSLVGAEAFFGQGTRLTVV.

The chain carries TRBV15 and TRBJ2-3; 9 nucleotides agree with TRBD2. The CDR3 totals 14 residues. Germline trimming cut 8 bases from V and 3 bases from J; bases unmatched to any gene: 6. Per germline, CDR1 LNHNV and CDR2 YYDKDF (reference sequence). In DNA form, the CDR3 reads TGTGCCACCGCGGGGGGGCGGAGGACAGATACGCAGTATTTT. This encodes CATAGGRRTDTQYF.

V gene TRBV24-1 combines with J gene TRBJ2-3, with a weak D call TRBD1 (5 bases). CDR3 length: 14 residues. CDR1 is KGHDR, CDR2 SFDVKD, per germline. The V end lost 1 base, the J end lost 3 bases, and 7 bases lay between the germline ends. The CDR3 DNA reads TGTGCCACCAGTGATTTCTCAGGGACAGATACGCAGTATTTT. Residues: CATSDFSGTDTQYF.

The chain is built from TRBV5-1 and TRBJ1-1; 7 bases line up with TRBD1. Germline loops: CDR1 SGHRS, CDR2 YFSETQ. The CDR3 totals 16 residues. Losses at the gene ends were 5 bases for V and 6 bases for J; bases not matched to a gene: 16. CDR3 protein: CASRSNDQGGFAEAFF. The CDR3 nucleotides read TGCGCCAGCAGATCCAACGACCAAGGGGGCTTTGCTGAAGCTTTCTTT.

The gene calls are TRBV6-5 and TRBJ1-4, with 7 bases that match TRBD1. Germline CDR1 and CDR2: MNHEY and SVGAGI. The CDR3 consists of 14 residues. Germline trimming cut 6 bases from V and 5 bases from J; bases unmatched to any gene: 6. The CDR3 nucleotides read TGTGCCAGCAGAGGAACAGGGGCCAATGAAAAACTGTTTTTT. Amino acids: CASRGTGANEKLFF.